This T cell receptor beta chain was identified in a study of blood T cell repertoires in COVID-19. Across the study: Nucleic acid was either cDNA or gDNA, and it came from T cells, B-cell-depleted T cells, or PBMCs.

The CDR3 has 16 amino acids. Trimming at V came to 3 bases and at J to 5 bases, leaving 10 bases not matched to a gene. Germline V gene sequence: CDR1 SGDLS, CDR2 YYNGEE. Per the original methods: Estimation of nucleated cell counts was performed using reference gene primer amplification. The protocol was immunoSEQ multiplex PCR, while the TCRdb copy is restricted to in-frame clones and leaves out a portion. V and J calls and clone size are copied from that table; D and trimming were computed from the DNA. The data hold about 250,000 clones, with approximately 85% observed a single time. This receptor was identified in a woman younger than 45 who had recovered from COVID-19. The V call is TRBV9, the J call TRBJ1-4; TRBD1 aligns across 7 bases. The sequenced sample was PBMCs or T cells enriched from blood (not recorded which). This CDR3 reads CASSARQGLSNEKLFF. In DNA, the CDR3 is TGTGCCAGCAGCGCCCGACAGGGCCTATCAAATGAAAAACTGTTTTTT.